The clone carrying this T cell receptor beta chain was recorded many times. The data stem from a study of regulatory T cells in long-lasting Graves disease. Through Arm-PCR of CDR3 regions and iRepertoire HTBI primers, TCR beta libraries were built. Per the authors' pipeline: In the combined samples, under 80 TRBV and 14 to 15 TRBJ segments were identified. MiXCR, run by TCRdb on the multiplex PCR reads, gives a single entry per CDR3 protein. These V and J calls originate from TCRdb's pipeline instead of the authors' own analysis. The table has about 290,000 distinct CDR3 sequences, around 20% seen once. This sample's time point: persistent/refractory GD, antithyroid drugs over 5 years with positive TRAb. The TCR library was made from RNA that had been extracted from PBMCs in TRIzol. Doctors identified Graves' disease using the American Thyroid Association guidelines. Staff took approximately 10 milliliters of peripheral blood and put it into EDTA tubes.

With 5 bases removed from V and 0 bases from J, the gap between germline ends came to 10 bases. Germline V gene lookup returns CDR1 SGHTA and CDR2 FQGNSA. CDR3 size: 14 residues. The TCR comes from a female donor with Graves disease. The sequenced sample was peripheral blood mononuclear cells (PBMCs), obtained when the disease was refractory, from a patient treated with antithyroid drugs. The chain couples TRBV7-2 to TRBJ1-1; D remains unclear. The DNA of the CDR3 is TGTGCCAGCAGCCCACCTTTAGTGAACACTGAAGCTTTCTTT. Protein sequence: CASSPPLVNTEAFF. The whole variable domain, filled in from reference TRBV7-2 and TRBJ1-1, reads GAGVSQSPSNKVTEKGKDVELRCDPISGHTALYWYRQSLGQGLEFLIYFQGNSAPDKSGLPSDRFSAERTGGSVSTLTIQRTQQEDSAVYLCASSPPLVNTEAFFGQGTRLTVV.